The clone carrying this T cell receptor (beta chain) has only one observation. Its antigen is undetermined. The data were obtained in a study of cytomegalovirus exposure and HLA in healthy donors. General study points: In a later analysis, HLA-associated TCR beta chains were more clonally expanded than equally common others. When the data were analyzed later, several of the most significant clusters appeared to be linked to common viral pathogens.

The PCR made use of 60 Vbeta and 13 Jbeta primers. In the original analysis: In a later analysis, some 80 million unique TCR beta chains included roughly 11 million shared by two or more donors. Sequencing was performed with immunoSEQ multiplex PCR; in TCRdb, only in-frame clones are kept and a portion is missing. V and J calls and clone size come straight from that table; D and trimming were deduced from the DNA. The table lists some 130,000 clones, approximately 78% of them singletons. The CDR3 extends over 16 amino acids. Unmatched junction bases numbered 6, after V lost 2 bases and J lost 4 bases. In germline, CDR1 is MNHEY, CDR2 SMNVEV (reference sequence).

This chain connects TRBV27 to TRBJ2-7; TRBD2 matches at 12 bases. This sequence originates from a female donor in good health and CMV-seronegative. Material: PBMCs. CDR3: CASSLTSGRPSYEQYF. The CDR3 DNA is TGTGCCAGCAGTTTAACTAGCGGGAGGCCGAGTTACGAGCAGTACTTC.